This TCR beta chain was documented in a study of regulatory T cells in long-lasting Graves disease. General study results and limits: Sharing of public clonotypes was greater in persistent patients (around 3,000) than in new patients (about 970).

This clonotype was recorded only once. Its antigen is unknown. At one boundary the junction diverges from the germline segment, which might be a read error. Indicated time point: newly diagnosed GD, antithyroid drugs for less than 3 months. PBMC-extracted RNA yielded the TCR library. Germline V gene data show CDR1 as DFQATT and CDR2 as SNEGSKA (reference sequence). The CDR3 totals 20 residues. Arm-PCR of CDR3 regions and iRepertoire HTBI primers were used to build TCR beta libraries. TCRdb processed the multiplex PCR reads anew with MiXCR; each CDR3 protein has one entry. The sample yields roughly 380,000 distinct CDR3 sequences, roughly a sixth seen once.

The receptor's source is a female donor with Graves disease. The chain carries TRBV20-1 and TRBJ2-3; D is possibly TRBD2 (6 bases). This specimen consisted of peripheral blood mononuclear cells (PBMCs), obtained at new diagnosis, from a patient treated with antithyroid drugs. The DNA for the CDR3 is TGCAGTGCTAGTGCTGGTTGGTTAAGACTAGAGCTACCTAGCACATATACGCATTATTTT. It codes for CSASAGWLRLELPSTYTHYF.